Detailed here is one TCR beta chain. What it recognizes is unknown. The data originate from a study of cytomegalovirus exposure and HLA in healthy donors. Study-wide results and limits: Reportedly, TCR beta sequences accurately predicted HLA-A and HLA-B alleles in most subjects. CMV serostatus alone was available as immune exposure information.

Primers for the PCR totalled 60 Vbeta and 13 Jbeta. Sequencing was performed with immunoSEQ multiplex PCR; in TCRdb, only in-frame clones are kept and a portion is missing. The sample records approximately 130,000 clones, 75% being singletons. This clonotype originated in a woman aged 40 to 49 in good health and CMV-seropositive. The sequenced material came from PBMCs.

The CDR3 DNA reads TGTGCCTGGAGTTTTGGGGGGGAGGGCCCAGATACGCAGTATTTT. It translates to CAWSFGGEGPDTQYF. The chain carries TRBV30 and TRBJ2-3; 7 positions agree with TRBD2. The CDR3 is made up of 15 amino acids. The ends lost 2 bases at V and 4 bases at J; junction bases unmatched: 9. CDR1 is GTSNPN, CDR2 SVGIG, per germline (reference sequence).